The 28 T cell receptor beta chains in this list originate from one sample, sequenced in a study of radiotherapy plus CTLA-4 blockade in lung cancer (dated by TCRdb to 2017 to 2018). Receptor libraries were prepared by the immunoSEQ multiplex PCR assay. The source is immuneACCESS, and TCRdb retained only in-frame sequences with V and J called. Part of the clones is not carried over; for the studies checked, unresolved V genes explain less than half of this, and the remainder is unexplained. The sample contains about 62,000 clones, roughly four fifths of them found a single time. Clones ranked in the top ten supply around 3% of the sample. Sample: peripheral blood, taken from a patient treated with radiotherapy plus ipilimumab. These receptors were obtained from a human donor with non-small cell lung cancer who had a complete response to radiotherapy plus ipilimumab.

This clone was recorded once. The chain uses TRBV13 and TRBJ1-4; tentative D call: TRBD1 (6 bases). V was clipped by 7 bases and J by 3 bases, with 18 bases between them. The CDR3 runs 16 residues. CDR1 and CDR2 from the germline V gene are PRHDT and FYEKMQ (reference sequence). The CDR3 reads CASTLRGGASNEKLFF. Here the CDR3 DNA reads TGTGCCAGCACCCTACGGGGGGGCGCCTCTAATGAAAAACTGTTTTTT.

The rearrangement joins TRBV5-1 to TRBJ2-1; TRBD1 matches 7 bases. Germline loops: CDR1 SGHRS, CDR2 YFSETQ. CDR3 length: 13 residues. V trimming: 4 bases; J trimming: 6 bases; junction bases outside the gene matches: 4. CDR3 nucleotide sequence: TGCGCCAGCAGCATCAGGGGGTTCAATGAGCAGTTCTTC. Its translation is CASSIRGFNEQFF.

CDR3: CASRTTGSYEQYF. In nucleotides, the CDR3 is TGTGCCAGCAGGACGACAGGTTCCTACGAGCAGTACTTC. The chain is built from TRBV6-5 and TRBJ2-7; the D gene is possibly TRBD1 (6 bases). The CDR3 totals 13 residues. V was shortened by 6 bases and J by 1 base, with 10 bases between the two germline ends. Per the germline V gene, CDR1 is MNHEY and CDR2 is SVGAGI.

The V gene is TRBV2, the J gene TRBJ2-7; the D gene is possibly TRBD1 (6 bases). Germline V gene data show CDR1 as SNHLY and CDR2 as FYNNEI. The CDR3 is 14 residues long. Trimming stripped 5 bases from V and 3 bases from J, with 14 bases between. The CDR3 DNA sequence: TGTGCCAGCAGTCTCAGTTCAGGGGACTACGAGCAGTACTTC. Protein product: CASSLSSGDYEQYF.

The chain is built from TRBV4-1 and TRBJ1-6; D call uncertain. The CDR3 totals 15 residues. V lost 0 bases and J 4 bases, leaving 7 bases between the germline ends. CDR1 is MGHRA and CDR2 is YSYEKL in the germline V gene. Here the CDR3 DNA reads TGCGCCAGCAGCCAAGATCAGGTTTATAATTCACCCCTCCACTTT. Translating gives CASSQDQVYNSPLHF.

The gene calls are TRBV2 and TRBJ1-2; D is undetermined. V was pared by 8 bases and J by 10 bases, with 20 bases between. This CDR3 comprises 13 residues. The V gene's germline CDR1 is SNHLY and CDR2 FYNNEI. The CDR3 spells CASGGNQIIDYTF. CDR3 nucleotides: TGTGCCAGCGGAGGAAATCAGATAATCGACTACACCTTC.

The chain employs TRBV6-6 and TRBJ1-5; D gene ambiguous. The CDR3 has 13 residues. V was trimmed by 6 bases and J by 4 bases, leaving 10 bases between them. The V gene's germline CDR1 is MNHNY and CDR2 SVGAGI (reference sequence). The CDR3 reads CASRGTGNQPQHF. The CDR3 DNA follows: TGTGCCAGCAGGGGAACGGGGAATCAGCCCCAGCATTTT.

Worth noting for this clone: This specimen includes other DNA sequences encoding the same CDR3. The rearrangement uses TRBV6-5 and TRBJ1-5, with TRBD1 matching 9 bases. Germline values: CDR1 MNHEY, CDR2 SVGAGI. This CDR3 is 14 amino acids long. Trimming cost V 2 bases and J 6 bases; bases outside gene matches: 2. The CDR3 DNA sequence: TGTGCCAGCAGTTACGACAGGGGGGGTCAGCCCCAGCATTTT. Translation: CASSYDRGGQPQHF.

The CDR3 DNA reads TGTGCCTGGAGTGCGGACAGGAACACTGAAGCTTTCTTT. Translated: CAWSADRNTEAFF. This chain joins TRBV30 and TRBJ1-1; tentative D call: TRBD1 (6 bases). CDR1 GTSNPN and CDR2 SVGIG come from the germline V gene (reference sequence). Trimming stripped 1 base from V and 1 base from J, with 7 bases between. This CDR3 contains 13 residues.

The CDR3 loop is CASRQYSGNTIYF. The CDR3 DNA reads TGTGCCAGTAGACAGTACTCTGGAAACACCATATATTTT. The rearrangement uses TRBV19 and TRBJ1-3, with no clear D. The germline V gene has CDR1 LNHDA and CDR2 SQIVND (reference sequence). Trimming removed 6 bases from V and 0 bases from J, with 6 bases in between. The CDR3 runs 13 residues.

The chain employs TRBV20-1 and TRBJ2-5; D gene uncertain. V lost 6 bases to trimming and J lost 2 bases, with 4 bases between them. There are 10 residues in the CDR3. Germline V gene data show CDR1 as DFQATT and CDR2 as SNEGSKA (reference sequence). The CDR3 nucleotides read TGCAGTGCAACACAAGAGACCCAGTACTTC. This sequence encodes CSATQETQYF.

V gene TRBV4-2 combines with J gene TRBJ1-1; the D is unclear. V was trimmed by 4 bases and J by 0 bases, leaving 9 bases between them. Germline values: CDR1 LGHNA, CDR2 YNFKEQ. The CDR3 length is 14 residues. CDR3 bases: TGTGCCAGCAGCCCTCCGGTTTTGAACACTGAAGCTTTCTTT. It is translated as CASSPPVLNTEAFF.

This chain links TRBV7-8 with TRBJ2-7; the match to TRBD2 covers 8 bases. CDR1 is SGHVS, CDR2 FQNEAQ, per germline. There are 19 residues in the CDR3. Germline trimming cut 5 bases from V and 3 bases from J; bases unmatched to any gene: 21. The CDR3 reads CASSPRSRGGQGVIYEQYF. CDR3 DNA sequence: TGTGCCAGCAGCCCCCGTAGCCGCGGGGGGCAAGGGGTGATCTACGAGCAGTACTTC.

The J gene is TRBJ2-5, the V gene TRBV2; D is ambiguous. V lost 8 bases and J lost 3, with 13 bases in between. The CDR3 contains 13 residues. Germline V gives CDR1 SNHLY, CDR2 FYNNEI. The CDR3 sequence: CASRGVLEETQYF. CDR3 nucleotides: TGTGCCAGCCGCGGCGTCCTGGAAGAGACCCAGTACTTC.

This rearrangement joins TRBV18 to TRBJ2-3; 8 positions agree with TRBD2. Trimming at V came to 4 bases and at J to 2 bases, leaving 8 bases not matched to a gene. The CDR3 is 16 amino acids. Looked up from germline, CDR1 is KGHSH and CDR2 is LQKENI. CDR3 sequence reads: CASSLQGLAPTDTQYF. The CDR3 coding sequence is TGTGCCAGCTCACTACAAGGACTAGCCCCCACAGATACGCAGTATTTT. The full variable domain, with the rest looked up from reference TRBV18 and TRBJ2-3, is NAGVMQNPRHLVRRRGQEARLRCSPMKGHSHVYWYRQLPEEGLKFMVYLQKENIIDESGMPKERFSAEFPKEGPSILRIQQVVRGDSAAYFCASSLQGLAPTDTQYFGPGTRLTVL.

The chain has TRBV5-1 and TRBJ2-2, with a possible D match to TRBD1 (5 bases). Germline CDR1 SGHRS, CDR2 YFSETQ. The CDR3 spans 15 residues. Trimming left V 0 bases short and J 4 bases short, with 10 bases between. The CDR3 protein is CASSLGTRSTGELFF. The CDR3 DNA sequence: TGCGCCAGCAGCTTGGGGACAAGAAGCACCGGGGAGCTGTTTTTT.

This clone turned up a few times. The chain joins TRBV10-1 to TRBJ2-7, with D tentatively TRBD1 (6 bases). The CDR3 is made up of 14 amino acids. Between the trimmed V and J ends, which lost 7 bases and 3 bases, there was a span of 16 bases. Germline V gene lookup returns CDR1 WNHNN and CDR2 SYGVQD (reference sequence). CDR3: CASKLTGKGYEQYF. As DNA, the CDR3 is TGCGCCAGCAAACTAACAGGGAAGGGCTACGAGCAGTACTTC.

The chain links TRBV29-1 to TRBJ1-4; D is uncertain. V was cut by 6 bases and J by 0 bases, with 8 bases left in between. The CDR3 spans 13 residues. Germline CDR1 reads SQVTM; CDR2 reads ANQGSEA. CDR3 protein: CSVGRATNEKLFF. CDR3 nucleotide sequence: TGCAGCGTCGGGAGAGCAACTAATGAAAAACTGTTTTTT.

The chain carries TRBV5-1 and TRBJ2-4, with TRBD2 matching 14 bases. The germline V gene has CDR1 SGHRS and CDR2 YFSETQ. With 4 bases clipped from V and 0 bases from J, the junction kept 9 bases outside the gene matches. The CDR3 is made up of 19 amino acids. The CDR3 reads CASSPGLAGGTLAKNIQYF. The CDR3, as DNA: TGCGCCAGCAGCCCCGGACTAGCGGGAGGCACCCTAGCCAAAAACATTCAGTACTTC.

This clone was counted between two and nine times. V is TRBV9 and J is TRBJ2-7; the D gene is possibly TRBD2 (7 bases). The CDR3 runs to 14 residues. The V end lost 2 bases, the J end lost 7 bases, and 16 bases lay between the germline ends. CDR1 and CDR2 from the germline V gene are SGDLS and YYNGEE. The CDR3, as DNA: TGTGCCAGCAGCGTCATAGGGGGGGCAGGGGAGCAGTACTTC. Encoded protein: CASSVIGGAGEQYF.

V gene TRBV5-1 combines with J gene TRBJ2-1; the match to TRBD1 covers 9 bases. The germline gives CDR1 SGHRS, CDR2 YFSETQ. The CDR3 is made up of 14 amino acids. After removal of 6 bases from V and 6 bases from J, the junction contained 7 bases not matched to a gene. CDR3: CASTGTGNRNEQFF. The DNA for the CDR3 is TGCGCCAGCACCGGGACAGGGAATCGCAATGAGCAGTTCTTC.

This chain uses TRBV11-2 with TRBJ1-1, with D tentatively TRBD1 (6 bases). The CDR3 length is 13 residues. V was cut by 2 bases and J by 4 bases, with 8 bases left in between. Germline V gene lookup returns CDR1 SGHAT and CDR2 FQNNGV. The CDR3: CASSLSGVTEAFF. The CDR3 DNA reads as TGTGCCAGCAGCTTATCAGGGGTCACTGAAGCTTTCTTT.

The chain joins TRBV9 to TRBJ2-5; D possibly corresponds to TRBD2 (6 bases). The germline V gene has CDR1 SGDLS and CDR2 YYNGEE. V was trimmed by 0 bases and J by 2 bases, leaving 11 bases between them. There are 15 residues in the CDR3. CDR3 residues: CASSVEGRPQETQYF. The CDR3 coding sequence is TGTGCCAGCAGCGTAGAGGGGAGGCCACAAGAGACCCAGTACTTC. Based on the CDR3 plus reference TRBV9 and TRBJ2-5, the full variable domain is DSGVTQTPKHLITATGQRVTLRCSPRSGDLSVYWYQQSLDQGLQFLIQYYNGEERAKGNILERFSAQQFPDLHSELNLSSLELGDSALYFCASSVEGRPQETQYFGPGTRLLVL.

The chain is built from TRBV5-1 and TRBJ2-6, with TRBD2 matching over 7 bases. The CDR3 sequence is 16 residues long. Trimming removed 4 bases from V and 0 bases from J; junction bases left unmatched: 4. CDR1 SGHRS and CDR2 YFSETQ come from the germline V gene. The CDR3 here is CASSGGGSSGANVLTF. In DNA, the CDR3 is TGCGCCAGCAGCGGCGGGGGAAGCTCTGGGGCCAACGTCCTGACTTTC. Filled out from reference TRBV5-1 and TRBJ2-6, the complete variable domain reads KAGVTQTPRYLIKTRGQQVTLSCSPISGHRSVSWYQQTPGQGLQFLFEYFSETQRNKGNFPGRFSGRQFSNSRSEMNVSTLELGDSALYLCASSGGGSSGANVLTFGAGSRLTVL.

The chain recombines TRBV18 with TRBJ1-5; 7 positions match TRBD1. The CDR3 extends over 16 amino acids. Per germline, CDR1 KGHSH and CDR2 LQKENI. Unmatched junction bases numbered 10, after V lost 5 bases and J lost 3 bases. The CDR3 region is CASSYLPGQPNQPQHF. Written as DNA, the CDR3 is TGTGCCAGCTCATACTTACCGGGACAGCCCAATCAGCCCCAGCATTTT.

This sequence joins TRBV10-2 and TRBJ1-2; perhaps TRBD1 as D (6 bases). V dropped 6 bases and J dropped 2 bases, with 16 bases sitting between them. This CDR3 contains 15 residues. Germline V lookup: CDR1 WSHSY, CDR2 SAAADI. CDR3 bases: TGCGCCAGCAGGGATACCGGGGGGCGAAACTATGGCTACACCTTC. Amino acids: CASRDTGGRNYGYTF.

The rearrangement links TRBV11-2 to TRBJ2-1; no firm D call. There are 13 residues in the CDR3. The V end was cut by 1 base, the J end by 7 bases, with 8 bases between. Germline loops: CDR1 SGHAT, CDR2 FQNNGV. CDR3 in amino acids: CASSLGLGNEQFF. The DNA for the CDR3 is TGTGCCAGCAGCTTAGGACTGGGTAATGAGCAGTTCTTC. Based on the CDR3 plus reference TRBV11-2 and TRBJ2-1, the full variable domain is EAGVAQSPRYKIIEKRQSVAFWCNPISGHATLYWYQQILGQGPKLLIQFQNNGVVDDSQLPKDRFSAERLKGVDSTLKIQPAKLEDSAVYLCASSLGLGNEQFFGPGTRLTVL.

The chain recombines TRBV28 with TRBJ2-7; possible D gene TRBD2, 6 bases. Germline V CDR1 and CDR2: MDHEN, SYDVKM. The V end was cut by 2 bases, the J end by 4 bases, with 12 bases between. The CDR3 is 14 amino acids. The CDR3, as DNA: TGTGCCAGCAGTTTACAGGGACTGGGGTACGAGCAGTACTTC. Its translation: CASSLQGLGYEQYF.